The clone carrying this T cell receptor beta chain occurred once. These data originate in a study of blood T cell repertoires in COVID-19. Measured with immunoSEQ multiplex PCR; TCRdb has only the in-frame clones, and not every one. The sample holds under 550,000 clones, around 90% seen once. Seattle's enrolled individuals joined amid active infection and were then monitored longitudinally. With V trimmed by 5 bases and J by 8 bases, 9 bases remained unmatched. CDR1 SGHNT and CDR2 YYREEE come from the germline V gene (reference sequence). This CDR3 has 13 residues. Source material: peripheral blood. The chain is built from TRBV5-4 and TRBJ1-2, with 7 bases aligning to TRBD1. The TCR comes from a man between 18 and 35 years old with COVID-19, enrolled during active disease. CDR3 residues: CASSPGQVEGYTF. The CDR3 DNA follows: TGTGCCAGCAGTCCCGGACAGGTCGAAGGCTACACCTTC.